The rows below give T cell receptor beta chains drawn from one sample of a study of beta chain features in type 1 diabetes. Data came from immunoSEQ multiplex PCR; TCRdb stores just in-frame clones and leaves some out. Counted here are 300,000 to 400,000 clones, 9.6% occurring once; the ten biggest clones make up roughly 0.6%. Sequencing was carried out using central memory CD4+ T cells from blood. Source of these receptors: a man aged 25-45 years with type 1 diabetes. CDR3s include the opening cysteine and the closing phenylalanine or tryptophan. D genes are given only for firm matches. Size tells how often a clone was seen (once, few, many) or the class of an expanded clone, and some rows leave it out.

TRBJ2-1,TRBD2,TRBV7-3,17,few,TGTGCCAGCAGCTTCCAAGGTAGCGGGAGGGAAACTAATGAGCAGTTCTTC,CASSFQGSGRETNEQFF
TRBJ2-3,TRBD1,TRBV9,15,few,TGTGCCAGCAGCGTCCGGGACAGGGTAACAGATACGCAGTATTTT,CASSVRDRVTDTQYF
TRBJ2-1,-,TRBV27,12,few,TGTGCCAGCATGCGCGGGGCAAATGAGCAGTTCTTC,CASMRGANEQFF
TRBJ1-2,-,TRBV4-2,15,few,TGTGCCAGCAGCCTCCAAGATCAGGGGAACTATGGCTACACCTTC,CASSLQDQGNYGYTF
TRBJ2-1,TRBD2,TRBV5-4,15,-,TGTGCCAGCAGCCTCGGGGGGAATAGCGGCAATGAGCAGTTCTTC,CASSLGGNSGNEQFF
TRBJ2-3,-,TRBV10-3,13,-,TGTGCCATCAGTGAGGGTAGGGCAGATACGCAGTATTTT,CAISEGRADTQYF
TRBJ2-3,-,TRBV27,13,-,TGTGCCAGCAGTTTACGACCCTTGGATACGCAGTATTTT,CASSLRPLDTQYF
TRBJ2-2,TRBD2,TRBV10-3,15,once,TGTGCCACCAGACTAGCGGGAGGGCAAAACGGGGAGCTGTTTTTT,CATRLAGGQNGELFF
TRBJ2-1,-,TRBV11-2,15,few,TGTGCCAGCAGCTTAATAAGGGGGTCCTACAATGAGCAGTTCTTC,CASSLIRGSYNEQFF
TRBJ2-5,TRBD1,TRBV7-7,15,-,TGTGCTAGCAGCCCGACAGGGGGAATACAAGAGACCCAGTACTTC,CASSPTGGIQETQYF
TRBJ2-5,-,TRBV5-8,13,-,TGTGCCAGCAGCTCAACCAACCAAGAGACCCAGTACTTC,CASSSTNQETQYF
TRBJ2-7,-,TRBV20-1,10,-,TGCAGTGCTTACACCGGTTGGCAGTACTTC,CSAYTGWQYF
TRBJ2-7,TRBD2,TRBV7-9,16,-,TGTGCCAGCAGCCAAGATTGGCTAGCGGGAGGCTACGAGCAGTACTTC,CASSQDWLAGGYEQYF
TRBJ2-5,-,TRBV5-1,15,few,TGCGCCAGCAGCTTAGGGCAGGGTGGTGGAGAGACCCAGTACTTC,CASSLGQGGGETQYF
TRBJ1-5,-,TRBV10-1,13,few,TGCGCCAGCAGTGAAGGGGTCAATCAGCCCCAGCATTTT,CASSEGVNQPQHF
TRBJ1-5,-,TRBV11-2,12,-,TGTGCCAGCAACTATGGCAATCAGCCCCAGCATTTT,CASNYGNQPQHF
TRBJ2-1,TRBD2,TRBV18,18,many,TGTGCCAGCTCACCACCAGGACTAGCGGGACCGGGTTACAATGAGCAGTTCTTC,CASSPPGLAGPGYNEQFF
TRBJ2-3,-,TRBV6-5,12,-,TGTGCCAGCAGCTTTTGGACAGATACGCAGTATTTT,CASSFWTDTQYF
TRBJ2-2,TRBD1,TRBV27,17,-,TGTGCCAGCAGTCTCTACCCGGGGACAGTTAACACCGGGGAGCTGTTTTTT,CASSLYPGTVNTGELFF
TRBJ2-1,-,TRBV27,13,-,TGTGCCAGCAGACCAGACCGGGACAATGAGCAGTTCTTC,CASRPDRDNEQFF
TRBJ1-2,-,TRBV4-1,13,-,TGCGCCAGCAGGGACAGCACTAACTATGGCTACACCTTC,CASRDSTNYGYTF
TRBJ2-7,-,TRBV6-6,11,-,TGTGCCAGCAGATGGGGCGTCGAGCAGTACTTC,CASRWGVEQYF
TRBJ1-1,-,TRBV15,17,-,TGTGCCACCAGCAGAGCGGGGGGTTCCTTTATGAACACTGAAGCTTTCTTT,CATSRAGGSFMNTEAFF
TRBJ2-7,-,TRBV6-6,13,few,TGTGCCAGCAGTTCAAGACGGTCCTACGAGCAGTACTTC,CASSSRRSYEQYF
TRBJ2-5,-,TRBV5-1,13,-,TGCGCCAGCAGCTCCCCTGTAGGGGAGACCCAGTACTTC,CASSSPVGETQYF
TRBJ2-1,-,TRBV5-1,15,few,TGCGCCAGCAGCTCGGGGGGGACAGATCTCTATGAGCAGTTCTTC,CASSSGGTDLYEQFF
TRBJ2-2,-,TRBV7-3,14,-,TGTGCCAGCAGCTTCGGCAGGCCAAGCGGGGAGCTGTTTTTT,CASSFGRPSGELFF
TRBJ1-2,TRBD1,TRBV6-6,12,-,TGTGCCAGCTGGACAGGGAGCTATGGCTACACCTTC,CASWTGSYGYTF
TRBJ1-3,-,TRBV2,12,many,TGTGCCAGCATGTCGGCTGGAAACACCATATATTTT,CASMSAGNTIYF
TRBJ1-4,TRBD1,TRBV19,15,few,TGTGCCAGTAGTACTTCGACAGGGAGAGGTGAAAAACTGTTTTTT,CASSTSTGRGEKLFF
TRBJ1-5,TRBD1,TRBV30,14,-,TGTGCCTGGAGGGCAAATGGACAGGCCGCGGCCCAGCATTTT,CAWRANGQAAAQHF
TRBJ1-1,TRBD1,TRBV18,15,-,TGTGCCAGCTCACCAGGGGACAGGGTGTACACTGAAGCTTTCTTT,CASSPGDRVYTEAFF
TRBJ1-4,-,TRBV15,15,-,TGTGCCACCACCCGACAGCGGGTTCAAAATGAAAAACTGTTTTTT,CATTRQRVQNEKLFF
TRBJ2-7,-,TRBV18,14,few,TGTGCCAGCTCACCTCCCGGACGGAGCTACGAGCAGTACTTC,CASSPPGRSYEQYF
TRBJ1-1,-,TRBV4-3,14,-,TGCGCCAGCAGCCAACAGGTTGACGGGACTGAAGCTTTCTTT,CASSQQVDGTEAFF
TRBJ1-1,-,TRBV9,15,-,TGTGCCAGCAGCCCAGGACAGATTCAGAACACTGAAGCTTTCTTT,CASSPGQIQNTEAFF
TRBJ1-5,-,TRBV2,13,-,TGTGCCAGCAGGGTGACAGCCTATCAGCCCCAGCATTTT,CASRVTAYQPQHF
TRBJ1-5,-,TRBV2,13,-,TGTGCCGGAAGGAGGGGCGCGGGGCAGCCCCAGCATTTT,CAGRRGAGQPQHF
TRBJ1-1,-,TRBV20-1,11,-,TGCAGTGCTAGGGCGGACACTGAAGCTTTCTTT,CSARADTEAFF
TRBJ2-7,TRBD2,TRBV9,16,few,TGTGCCAGCAGCGTAGCAGCGGGTAGCGGGGGCCACGAGCAGTACTTC,CASSVAAGSGGHEQYF
TRBJ1-2,-,TRBV4-3,14,-,TGCGCCAGCAGCCAAGATCGGCAGATTGATGGCTACACCTTC,CASSQDRQIDGYTF
TRBJ2-5,-,TRBV10-2,12,-,TGCGCCAGCTGGGCAGGGCTGGAGACCCAGTACTTC,CASWAGLETQYF
TRBJ2-1,-,TRBV29-1,14,few,TGCAGCGTTGGAGGCACTAGGGGGGGGAATGAGCAGTTCTTC,CSVGGTRGGNEQFF
TRBJ2-6,TRBD1,TRBV10-3,16,-,TGTGCCATCACTGGACAGGGGAACTCTGGGGCCAACGTCCTGACTTTC,CAITGQGNSGANVLTF
TRBJ2-3,-,TRBV28,17,few,TGTGCCAGCAGTCCGATTTCCGGGACGACCTGGGAAGATACGCAGTATTTT,CASSPISGTTWEDTQYF
TRBJ2-1,-,TRBV6-5,15,few,TGTGCCAGCAGTTACAACGGACCACGCTACAATGAGCAGTTCTTC,CASSYNGPRYNEQFF
TRBJ1-5,TRBD1,TRBV10-3,13,-,TGTGCCATGGGACAGTATAGCAATCAGCCCCAGCATTTT,CAMGQYSNQPQHF
TRBJ2-7,TRBD2,TRBV14,14,few,TGTGCCAGCAGCCCGGGACTAGTGATGGGCGAGCAGTACTTC,CASSPGLVMGEQYF
TRBJ1-2,TRBD1,TRBV7-2,13,many,TGTGCCAGCAGCTTAGGGCGGACAGGGAGCTACACCTTC,CASSLGRTGSYTF
TRBJ2-3,-,TRBV2,14,-,TGTGCCAGCAGTGAAAGCGGCGGAACAGATACGCAGTATTTT,CASSESGGTDTQYF
TRBJ2-2,-,TRBV7-2,14,many,TGTGCCAGCAGCTTTTTAAAGCTTACCGGGGAGCTGTTTTTT,CASSFLKLTGELFF
TRBJ2-1,TRBD1,TRBV28,16,few,TGTGCCAGCAGTTTTGGGACAGCACTCCTCTACAATGAGCAGTTCTTC,CASSFGTALLYNEQFF
TRBJ1-4,-,TRBV27,17,-,TGTGCCAGCAGTTTATCTGGGTTCGGAGCAACTAATGAAAAACTGTTTTTT,CASSLSGFGATNEKLFF
TRBJ2-2,-,TRBV7-6,15,few,TGTGCCAGCAGCTTAGGGCAGGGCCCCACCGGGGAGCTGTTTTTT,CASSLGQGPTGELFF
TRBJ1-3,TRBD1,TRBV29-1,13,few,TGCAGCGCCCAGGACAGGGCTGGAAACACCATATATTTT,CSAQDRAGNTIYF
TRBJ2-7,-,TRBV7-2,13,few,TGTGCCAGCAGCGGTAACAGGGACTACGAGCAGTACTTC,CASSGNRDYEQYF
TRBJ2-7,TRBD1,TRBV27,17,-,TGTGCCAGCAGTTTATCGACGCGCAGGGGGCCTCCCCACGAGCAGTACTTC,CASSLSTRRGPPHEQYF
TRBJ1-5,TRBD1,TRBV6-1,15,few,TGTGCCAGCAGCCTATCGACAGGGAGCAATCAGCCCCAGCATTTT,CASSLSTGSNQPQHF
TRBJ2-5,TRBD2,TRBV6-5,14,few,TGTGCCAGCAGGCGGACTAGTATCGAAGAGACCCAGTACTTC,CASRRTSIEETQYF